This record concerns one T cell receptor beta chain sequence. The sample comes from a study of cytomegalovirus exposure and HLA in healthy donors. Use of 60 Vbeta and 13 Jbeta primers characterized the PCR. TCRdb keeps only in-frame clones here, not all; method: immunoSEQ multiplex PCR. This table holds around 64,000 clones. In germline, CDR1 is LGHNT, CDR2 FRNRAP. The CDR3 length is 16 residues. V gave up 0 bases and J gave up 6 bases; unmatched junction bases: 7. This sequence originates from a female donor in good health and CMV-seropositive. The sample comprised PBMCs. The chain combines TRBV12-5 with TRBJ2-1; 8 bases align to TRBD2. CDR3 DNA sequence: TGTGCTAGTGGTTTGGTACCCGGGGGGGTGGTCAATGAGCAGTTCTTC. It yields the protein CASGLVPGGVVNEQFF.